This paragraph covers one T cell receptor beta chain sequence. This CDR3 spans 19 amino acids. Trimming shortened V by 3 bases and J by 2 bases, and 24 bases separated the two germline ends. Germline CDR1 WNHNN, CDR2 SYGVQD (reference sequence). This sample stems from a study of human T cells and chemical hapten exposure. Time point here: pre-sensitization, week 0. Described treatment: therapeutic diphenylcyclopropenone sensitization with weekly scalp DPC. Suited to DPC and affected by alopecia, the donors ranged from 18 to 70 years old. Via MiXCR, TCRdb re-called the RACE reads, giving one row per CDR3 protein. Of about 270,000 distinct CDR3 sequences listed, around 7% are singletons.

The TCR originated in a man aged 18 to 35 with alopecia areata. Some clones in this sample may be carry-over from other donors' samples. The chain joins TRBV10-1 to TRBJ2-3, with D possibly TRBD1 on 5 matching bases. Sequences were derived from whole blood, sampled in connection with sensitization to the hapten diphenylcyclopropenone (DPC). The CDR3 sequence: CASSDPTPGTDKYTDTQYF. In DNA, the CDR3 is TGCGCCAGCAGTGATCCAACTCCCGGAACGGACAAGTACACAGATACGCAGTATTTT.